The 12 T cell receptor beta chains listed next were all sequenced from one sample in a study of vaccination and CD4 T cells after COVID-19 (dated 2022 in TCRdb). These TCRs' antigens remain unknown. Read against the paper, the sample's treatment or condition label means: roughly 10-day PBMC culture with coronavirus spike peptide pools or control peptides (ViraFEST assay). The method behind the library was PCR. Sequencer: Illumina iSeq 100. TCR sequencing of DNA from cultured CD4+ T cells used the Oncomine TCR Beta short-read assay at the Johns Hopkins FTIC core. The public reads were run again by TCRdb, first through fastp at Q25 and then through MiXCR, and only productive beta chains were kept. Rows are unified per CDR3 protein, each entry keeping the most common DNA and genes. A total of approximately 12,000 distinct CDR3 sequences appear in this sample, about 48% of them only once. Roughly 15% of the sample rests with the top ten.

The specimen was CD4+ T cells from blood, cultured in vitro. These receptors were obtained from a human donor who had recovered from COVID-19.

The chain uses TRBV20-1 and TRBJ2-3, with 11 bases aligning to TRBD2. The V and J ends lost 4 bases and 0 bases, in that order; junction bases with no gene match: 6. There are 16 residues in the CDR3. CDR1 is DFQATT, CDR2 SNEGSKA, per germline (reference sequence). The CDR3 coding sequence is TGCAGTGCTACTCTAGCGGGAGGCCCGAGCACAGATACGCAGTATTTT. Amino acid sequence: CSATLAGGPSTDTQYF.

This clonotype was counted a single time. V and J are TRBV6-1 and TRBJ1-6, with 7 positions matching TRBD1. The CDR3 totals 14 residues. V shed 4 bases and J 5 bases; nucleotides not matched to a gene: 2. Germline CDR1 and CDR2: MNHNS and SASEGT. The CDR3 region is CASSGDSDNSPLHF. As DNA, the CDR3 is TGTGCCAGCAGTGGGGACAGCGATAATTCACCCCTCCACTTT.

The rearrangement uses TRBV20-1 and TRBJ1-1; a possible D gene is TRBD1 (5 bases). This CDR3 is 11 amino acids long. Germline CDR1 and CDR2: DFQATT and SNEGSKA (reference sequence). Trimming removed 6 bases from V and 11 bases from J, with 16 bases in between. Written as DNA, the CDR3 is TGCAGTGCAAGTGTTGGCAGGGCGGCTTTCTTT. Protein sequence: CSASVGRAAFF.

CDR3 nucleotides: TGTGCCAGCAGCCTCTACGTGTCTAGAGCGGGAGGCTACGAGCAGTACTTC. Its protein is CASSLYVSRAGGYEQYF. The gene calls are TRBV7-2 and TRBJ2-7; the match to TRBD2 covers 9 bases. In germline, CDR1 is SGHTA, CDR2 FQGNSA. J gave up 3 bases and V 5 bases, and 14 bases lay outside the gene matches. The CDR3 has 17 amino acids. Full variable domain (outside the CDR3, taken from reference TRBV7-2 and TRBJ2-7): GAGVSQSPSNKVTEKGKDVELRCDPISGHTALYWYRQSLGQGLEFLIYFQGNSAPDKSGLPSDRFSAERTGGSVSTLTIQRTQQEDSAVYLCASSLYVSRAGGYEQYFGPGTRLTVT.

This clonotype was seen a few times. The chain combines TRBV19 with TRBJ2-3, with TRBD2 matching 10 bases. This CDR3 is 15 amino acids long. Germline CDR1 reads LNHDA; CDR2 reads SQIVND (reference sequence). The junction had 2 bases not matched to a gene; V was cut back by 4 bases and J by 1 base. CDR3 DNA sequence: TGTGCCAGTAGTAGTACTAGCGGGGGCACAGATACGCAGTATTTT. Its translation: CASSSTSGGTDTQYF.

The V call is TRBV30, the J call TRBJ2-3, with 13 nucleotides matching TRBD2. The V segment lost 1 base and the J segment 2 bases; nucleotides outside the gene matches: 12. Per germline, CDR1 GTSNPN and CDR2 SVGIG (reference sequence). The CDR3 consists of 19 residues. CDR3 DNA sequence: TGTGCCTGGAGTGGACTAGCGGGGGGCCCCTTTCTTTACACAGATACGCAGTATTTT. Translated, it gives CAWSGLAGGPFLYTDTQYF.

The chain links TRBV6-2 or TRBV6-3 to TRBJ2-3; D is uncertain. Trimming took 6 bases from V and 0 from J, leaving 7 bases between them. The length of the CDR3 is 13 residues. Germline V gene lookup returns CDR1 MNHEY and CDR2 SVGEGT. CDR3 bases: TGTGCCAGCAGGTCGACCAGCACAGATACGCAGTATTTT. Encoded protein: CASRSTSTDTQYF.

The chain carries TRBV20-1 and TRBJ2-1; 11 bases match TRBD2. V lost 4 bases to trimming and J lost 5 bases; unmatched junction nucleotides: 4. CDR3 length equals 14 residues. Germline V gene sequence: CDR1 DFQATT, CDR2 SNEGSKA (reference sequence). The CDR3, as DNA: TGCAGTGCTACCCGGGGACTAGCGGACAATGAGCAGTTCTTC. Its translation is CSATRGLADNEQFF.

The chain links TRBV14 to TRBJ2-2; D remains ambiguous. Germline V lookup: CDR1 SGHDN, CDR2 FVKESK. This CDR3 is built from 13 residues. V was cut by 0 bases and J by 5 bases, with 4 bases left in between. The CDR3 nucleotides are TGTGCCAGCAGCCAAGAATTGACCGGGGAGCTGTTTTTT. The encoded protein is CASSQELTGELFF.

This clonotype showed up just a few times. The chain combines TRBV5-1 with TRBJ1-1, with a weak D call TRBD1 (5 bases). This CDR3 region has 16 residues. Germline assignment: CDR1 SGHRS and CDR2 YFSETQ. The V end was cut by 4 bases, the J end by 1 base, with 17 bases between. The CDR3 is CASSPDPRATNTEAFF. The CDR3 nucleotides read TGCGCCAGCAGCCCTGACCCCAGGGCAACGAACACTGAAGCTTTCTTT.

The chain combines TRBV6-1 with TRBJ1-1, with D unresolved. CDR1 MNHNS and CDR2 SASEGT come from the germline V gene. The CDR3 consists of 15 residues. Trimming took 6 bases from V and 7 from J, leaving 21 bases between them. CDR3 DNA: TGTGCCAGCAGCCCCGAATGGGGAGTTGGTCTTGAAGCTTTCTTT. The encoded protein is CASSPEWGVGLEAFF.

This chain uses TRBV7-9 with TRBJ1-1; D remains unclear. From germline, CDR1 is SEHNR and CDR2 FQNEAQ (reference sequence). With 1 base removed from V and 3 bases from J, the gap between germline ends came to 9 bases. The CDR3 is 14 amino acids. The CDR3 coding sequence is TGTGCCAGCAGCTTAGGAGTTTCTTACACTGAAGCTTTCTTT. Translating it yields CASSLGVSYTEAFF.